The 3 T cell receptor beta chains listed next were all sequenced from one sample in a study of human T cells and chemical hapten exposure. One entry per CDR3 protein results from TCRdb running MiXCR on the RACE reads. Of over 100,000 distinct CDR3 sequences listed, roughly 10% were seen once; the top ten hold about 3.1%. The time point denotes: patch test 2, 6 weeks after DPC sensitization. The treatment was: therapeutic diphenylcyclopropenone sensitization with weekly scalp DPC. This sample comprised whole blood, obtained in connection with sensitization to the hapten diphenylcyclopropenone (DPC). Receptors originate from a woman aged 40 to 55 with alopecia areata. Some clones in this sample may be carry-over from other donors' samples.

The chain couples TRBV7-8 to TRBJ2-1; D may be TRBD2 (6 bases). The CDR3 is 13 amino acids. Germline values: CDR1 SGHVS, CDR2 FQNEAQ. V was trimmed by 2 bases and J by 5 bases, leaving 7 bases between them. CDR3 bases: TGTGCCAGCAGCTTATGGGGGGACAATGAGCAGTTCTTC. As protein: CASSLWGDNEQFF.

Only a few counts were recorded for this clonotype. This CDR3 reads CASSRDSTDTQYF. In nucleotides, the CDR3 is TGTGCCAGCAGCCGGGACAGCACAGATACGCAGTATTTT. The J gene is TRBJ2-3, the V gene TRBV7-2, with D perhaps TRBD1 or TRBD2 (5 bases each). The V gene's germline CDR1 is SGHTA and CDR2 FQGNSA. CDR3 length: 13 amino acids. The V end was cut by 5 bases, the J end by 0 bases, with 6 bases between.

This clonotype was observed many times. The CDR3 reads CASSFRSYNEQFF. The CDR3, as DNA: TGTGCCAGCAGCTTCCGATCCTACAATGAGCAGTTCTTC. J is TRBJ2-1 and V is TRBV11-3; D is ambiguous. This CDR3 is built from 13 residues. Deletions cut 3 bases from V and 1 base from J, with 4 bases between. Germline V CDR1 and CDR2: SGHNT, YENEEA.